What follows describes a single T cell receptor (beta chain). This sample was included in a study of blood T cell repertoires in COVID-19. Across the whole study: Some COVID-19 samples were acute and others convalescent; all came from the United States, Italy and Spain. The analysed material was cDNA or gDNA that came from T cells, B-cell-depleted T cells, or PBMCs.

Germline V gene sequence: CDR1 WSHSY, CDR2 SAAADI. This CDR3 is built from 14 residues. The V segment lost 6 bases and the J segment 2 bases; nucleotides outside the gene matches: 3. Authors' processing steps: It was from reference gene primer amplification that nucleated cell counts were estimated. The data were produced by immunoSEQ multiplex PCR, yet TCRdb's version contains in-frame clones alone and is incomplete. The V and J calls and the clone size are those of that table, but D and trimming were determined from the DNA. Of about 65,000 clones listed, approximately 95% were seen once; the top ten hold less than 3.5%.

The source is a man aged 65-85 years with active COVID-19. Sequencing input: peripheral blood. This chain uses TRBV10-2 with TRBJ2-5, with 10 bases lining up with TRBD1. CDR3 nucleotide sequence: TGCGCCAGCAGGCGGACAGGGGGACAAGAGACCCAGTACTTC. Residues: CASRRTGGQETQYF.